Listed here are 13 T cell receptor beta chains from one sample, sequenced in a study of CD8 T cells in Susac syndrome (dated by TCRdb to between 2018 and 2021). Libraries were built with the immunoSEQ multiplex PCR assay. RNA was extracted using the RNeasy kit, and about 0.45 to 1 ug of the RNA was reverse transcribed with random hexamers. TCRdb applied fastp at Q25 and MiXCR to the public reads, then kept only in-frame beta chains. Every distinct CDR3 protein forms one entry, paired with its most common genes and DNA. This sample lists hundreds of thousands of distinct CDR3 sequences; about 95% were detected once. 0.07% to 0.095% of the sample lies in the top ten. The source material was CD4+ T cells from PBMCs. These TCRs come from a human donor with multiple sclerosis.

This rearrangement joins TRBV29-1 to TRBJ2-3, with 9 bases identical to TRBD2. With 7 bases clipped from V and 1 base from J, the junction kept 6 bases outside the gene matches. CDR3 length: 14 residues. CDR1 SQVTM and CDR2 ANQGSEA come from the germline V gene. CDR3 sequence reads: CSGGLAMGTDTQYF. In DNA, the CDR3 is TGCAGCGGTGGACTAGCGATGGGCACAGATACGCAGTATTTT.

A remark on this clonotype: The junction differs from germline at one of its ends, possibly a read error. CDR3 coding DNA: TGCGCCAGCAGTTTGGACAGGGGCCGGACCTACGAGCAGTACTTC. As protein: CASSLDRGRTYEQYF. The chain carries TRBV5-1 and TRBJ2-7; 9 bases map to TRBD1. Germline V gene data show CDR1 as SGHRS and CDR2 as YFSETQ. The CDR3 covers 15 residues.

This sequence joins TRBV7-9 and TRBJ1-4; 10 nucleotides agree with TRBD1. This CDR3 is built from 14 residues. V shed 5 bases, J shed 6 bases, and the junction held 3 bases outside the gene matches. Germline V CDR1 and CDR2: SEHNR, FQNEAQ (reference sequence). This CDR3 is CASSLGQGDEKLFF. The CDR3, as DNA: TGTGCCAGCAGCCTCGGACAGGGGGATGAAAAACTGTTTTTT.

The chain couples TRBV30 to TRBJ1-3; D ambiguous. Trimming took 3 bases from V and 0 from J, leaving 6 bases between them. This CDR3 contains 13 residues. CDR1 and CDR2 from the germline V gene are GTSNPN and SVGIG (reference sequence). The CDR3, as DNA: TGTGCCTGGAGCGAGGGCTCTGGAAACACCATATATTTT. It is translated as CAWSEGSGNTIYF.

The chain has TRBV5-1 and TRBJ2-6; D gene uncertain. Between the trimmed V and J ends, which lost 2 bases and 0 bases, there was a span of 12 bases. This CDR3 is built from 17 residues. Per germline, CDR1 SGHRS and CDR2 YFSETQ. Written as DNA, the CDR3 is TGCGCCAGCAGCTTTAATAGTCTCAACTCTGGGGCCAACGTCCTGACTTTC. This translates into CASSFNSLNSGANVLTF.

This clonotype was seen once. J is TRBJ1-5 and V is TRBV15; D unresolved. The germline CDR1 and CDR2 sequences are LNHNV and YYDKDF (reference sequence). This CDR3 has 15 residues. The V end was cut by 1 base, the J end by 1 base, with 8 bases between. CDR3 nucleotide sequence: TGTGCCACCAGCAGAGTTGGAGGCAGCAATCAGCCCCAGCATTTT. It specifies CATSRVGGSNQPQHF.

Only one count was recorded for this clonotype. The chain employs TRBV9 and TRBJ2-1; 9 nucleotides match TRBD1. The CDR3 totals 14 residues. Germline-derived CDR1 and CDR2 are SGDLS and YYNGEE. The V and J ends lost 4 bases and 8 bases, in that order; junction bases with no gene match: 7. This chain's CDR3 is CASSPGQGRYEQFF. The CDR3 DNA is TGTGCCAGCAGCCCTGGACAGGGGAGGTATGAGCAGTTCTTC.

The chain employs TRBV7-2 and TRBJ2-5, with D possibly matching TRBD2 (6 bases). Germline CDR1 reads SGHTA; CDR2 reads FQGNSA. V dropped 2 bases and J dropped 4 bases, with 14 bases sitting between them. This CDR3 region has 15 residues. CDR3 bases: TGTGCCAGCAGCTTATCCTTGACTAGAGGAGAGACCCAGTACTTC. Translation gives CASSLSLTRGETQYF. Looking up the rest from reference TRBV7-2 and TRBJ2-5 gives the full variable domain: GAGVSQSPSNKVTEKGKDVELRCDPISGHTALYWYRQSLGQGLEFLIYFQGNSAPDKSGLPSDRFSAERTGGSVSTLTIQRTQQEDSAVYLCASSLSLTRGETQYFGPGTRLLVL.

The chain recombines TRBV13 with TRBJ2-3, with 9 bases matching TRBD2. J lost 2 bases, V lost 5 bases, and 5 bases had no gene match. The CDR3 length is 15 residues. Germline V CDR1 and CDR2: PRHDT, FYEKMQ (reference sequence). The CDR3 spells CASSASGGYTDTQYF. DNA of the CDR3: TGTGCCAGCAGCGCAAGCGGGGGGTACACAGATACGCAGTATTTT.

The gene calls are TRBV4-1 and TRBJ2-7, with a tentative D call TRBD2 (5 bases). Germline V gene lookup returns CDR1 MGHRA and CDR2 YSYEKL. The CDR3 extends over 17 amino acids. V lost 1 base and J 1 base, leaving 17 bases between the germline ends. As DNA, the CDR3 is TGCGCCAGCAGCCAAGCCGTACTGGGAGATCTTTCCTACGAGCAGTACTTC. As protein: CASSQAVLGDLSYEQYF.

CDR3 region: CASSERGTGFLQETQYF. The CDR3 DNA sequence: TGTGCCAGCAGCGAGAGAGGGACAGGGTTTCTTCAAGAGACCCAGTACTTC. The V gene is TRBV3-1, the J gene TRBJ2-5, with 9 bases identical to TRBD1. V was clipped by 5 bases and J by 2 bases; unmatched bases: 12. Germline assignment: CDR1 LGHDT and CDR2 YNNKEL (reference sequence). This CDR3 is 17 amino acids long.

The chain combines TRBV12-3 or TRBV12-4 with TRBJ2-1; the match to TRBD2 covers 10 bases. The ends lost 5 bases at V and 0 bases at J; junction bases unmatched: 4. The CDR3 has 16 residues. The CDR3, as DNA: TGTGCCAGCAGTCCTAGCGGGGGCCGCTCCTACAATGAGCAGTTCTTC. It translates to CASSPSGGRSYNEQFF.

The J gene is TRBJ1-5, the V gene TRBV9; no reliable D call. V lost 0 bases and J 3 bases, leaving 10 bases between the germline ends. The CDR3 is 15 amino acids. Germline values: CDR1 SGDLS, CDR2 YYNGEE. The CDR3 nucleotides are TGTGCCAGCAGCGTAGGGCAGGATCCCAATCAGCCCCAGCATTTT. It encodes CASSVGQDPNQPQHF.